This T cell receptor (beta chain) was captured in a study of blood T cell repertoires in COVID-19. Losses at the gene ends were 2 bases for V and 1 base for J; bases not matched to a gene: 4. The CDR3 runs 15 residues. Germline CDR1 is SGDLS and CDR2 is YYNGEE. TCRdb's copy holds only in-frame clones and misses some; the assay was immunoSEQ multiplex PCR. The data show over 150,000 clones, around 85% seen once. This TCR was sampled from a man aged 40-55 years who had recovered from COVID-19. The source material was PBMCs or T cells enriched from blood (not recorded which). The chain joins TRBV9 to TRBJ1-1; TRBD1 matches 8 bases. CDR3 coding DNA: TGTGCCAGCAGCGTGACAGGGGCCCAGAACACTGAAGCTTTCTTT. Its translation: CASSVTGAQNTEAFF.